Below, one T cell receptor beta chain is given with its context. Sequencing used immunoSEQ multiplex PCR; TCRdb keeps in-frame clones, though not all of them. The table lists approximately 150,000 clones, 86% of them singletons. The sample comes from a study of radiation and T cells in renal cell carcinoma. Time point denoted: blood 4 weeks post-SBRT, at nephrectomy. Treatment given: 15 Gy SBRT to primary tumor, nephrectomy 4 weeks later. This TCR came from a woman aged 50 to 65 with renal cell carcinoma. The source material was blood, sampled from a patient whose treatment included radiotherapy and nephrectomy.

The CDR3 reads CASSGTSGQTQYF. DNA for the CDR3: TGTGCCAGCAGTGGGACTAGCGGCCAGACCCAGTACTTC. This chain connects TRBV6-1 to TRBJ2-5; 10 bases line up with TRBD2. Germline V gene lookup returns CDR1 MNHNS and CDR2 SASEGT. Losses at the gene ends were 4 bases for V and 6 bases for J; bases not matched to a gene: 2. The CDR3 covers 13 residues.